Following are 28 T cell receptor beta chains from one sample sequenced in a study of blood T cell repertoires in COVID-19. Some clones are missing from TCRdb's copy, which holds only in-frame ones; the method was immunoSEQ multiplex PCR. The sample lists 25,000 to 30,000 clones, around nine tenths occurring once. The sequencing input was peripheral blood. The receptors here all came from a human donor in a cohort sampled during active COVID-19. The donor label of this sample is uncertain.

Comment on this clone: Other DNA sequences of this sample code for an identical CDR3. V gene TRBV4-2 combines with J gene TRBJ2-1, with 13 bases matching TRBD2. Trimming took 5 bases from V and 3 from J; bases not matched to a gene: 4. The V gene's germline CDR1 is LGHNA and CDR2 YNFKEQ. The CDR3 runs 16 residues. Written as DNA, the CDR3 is TGTGCCAGCAGCTCGGGGACTAGCGGGGTCTACAATGAGCAGTTCTTC. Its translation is CASSSGTSGVYNEQFF.

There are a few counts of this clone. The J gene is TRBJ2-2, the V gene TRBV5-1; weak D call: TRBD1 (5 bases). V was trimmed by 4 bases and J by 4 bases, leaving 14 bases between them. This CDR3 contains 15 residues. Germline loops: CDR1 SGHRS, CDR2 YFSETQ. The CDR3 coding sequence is TGCGCCAGCAGCCTATGGACACACCTCACCGGGGAGCTGTTTTTT. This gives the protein CASSLWTHLTGELFF.

CDR3 sequence (DNA): TGCGCCAGCAGCCGTCAGCTAGCGGGATCCGTCCAAGAGACCCAGTACTTC. Translated, it gives CASSRQLAGSVQETQYF. The chain combines TRBV4-1 with TRBJ2-5; 9 bases are shared with TRBD2. The V segment lost 4 bases and the J segment 1 base; nucleotides outside the gene matches: 10. Germline V gives CDR1 MGHRA, CDR2 YSYEKL. The CDR3 totals 17 residues.

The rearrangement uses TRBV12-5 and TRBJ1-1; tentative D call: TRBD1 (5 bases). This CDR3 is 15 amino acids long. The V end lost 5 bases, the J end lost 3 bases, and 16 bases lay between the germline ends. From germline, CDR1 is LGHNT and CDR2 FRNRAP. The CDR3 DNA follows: TGTGCTAGTGGTCAATTGGAGGGGTGGGACACTGAAGCTTTCTTT. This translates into CASGQLEGWDTEAFF.

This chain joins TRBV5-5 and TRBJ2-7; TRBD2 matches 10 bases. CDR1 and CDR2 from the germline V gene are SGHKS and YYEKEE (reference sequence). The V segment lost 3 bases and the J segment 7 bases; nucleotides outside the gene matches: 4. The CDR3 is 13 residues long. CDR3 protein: CASSSLAGVEQYF. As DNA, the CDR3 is TGTGCCAGCAGCTCGCTAGCGGGAGTTGAGCAGTACTTC.

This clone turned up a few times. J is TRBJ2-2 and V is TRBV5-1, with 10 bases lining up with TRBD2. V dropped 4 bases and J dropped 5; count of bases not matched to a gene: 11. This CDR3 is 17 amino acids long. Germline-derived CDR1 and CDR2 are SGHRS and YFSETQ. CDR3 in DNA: TGCGCCAGCAGCCGGTCGATTTTAGCGGGAGGTACCGGGGAGCTGTTTTTT. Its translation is CASSRSILAGGTGELFF. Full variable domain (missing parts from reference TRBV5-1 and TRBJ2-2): KAGVTQTPRYLIKTRGQQVTLSCSPISGHRSVSWYQQTPGQGLQFLFEYFSETQRNKGNFPGRFSGRQFSNSRSEMNVSTLELGDSALYLCASSRSILAGGTGELFFGEGSRLTVL.

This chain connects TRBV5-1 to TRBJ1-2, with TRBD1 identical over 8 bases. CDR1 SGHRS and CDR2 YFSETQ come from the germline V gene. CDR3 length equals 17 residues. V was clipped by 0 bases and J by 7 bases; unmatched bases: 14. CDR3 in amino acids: CASSLDRGQDDLGGYTF. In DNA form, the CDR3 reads TGCGCCAGCAGCTTGGATCGGGGACAGGATGATTTGGGTGGCTACACCTTC.

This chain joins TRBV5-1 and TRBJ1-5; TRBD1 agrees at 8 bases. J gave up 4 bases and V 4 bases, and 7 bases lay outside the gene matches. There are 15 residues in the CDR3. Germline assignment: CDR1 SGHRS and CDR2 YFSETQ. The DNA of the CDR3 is TGCGCCAGCAGCGTTGGACAGGGTGTAAATCAGCCCCAGCATTTT. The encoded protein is CASSVGQGVNQPQHF.

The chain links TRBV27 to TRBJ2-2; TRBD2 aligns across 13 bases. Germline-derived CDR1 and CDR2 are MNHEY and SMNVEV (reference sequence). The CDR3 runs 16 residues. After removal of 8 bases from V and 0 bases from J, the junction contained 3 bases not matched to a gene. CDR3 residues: CASFGLAGANTGELFF. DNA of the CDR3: TGTGCCAGCTTCGGACTAGCGGGAGCGAACACCGGGGAGCTGTTTTTT.

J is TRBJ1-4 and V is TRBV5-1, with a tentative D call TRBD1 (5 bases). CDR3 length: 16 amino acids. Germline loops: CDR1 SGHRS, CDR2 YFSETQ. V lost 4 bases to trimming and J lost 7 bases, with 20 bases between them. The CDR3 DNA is TGCGCCAGCAGCACCGCGCTCGGGGCCGGGGGTGAAAAACTGTTTTTT. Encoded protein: CASSTALGAGGEKLFF.

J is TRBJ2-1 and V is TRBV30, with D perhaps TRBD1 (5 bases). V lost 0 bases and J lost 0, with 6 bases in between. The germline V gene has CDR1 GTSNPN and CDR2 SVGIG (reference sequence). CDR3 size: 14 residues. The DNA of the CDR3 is TGTGCCTGGAGTGTTAGGGGCTCCTACAATGAGCAGTTCTTC. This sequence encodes CAWSVRGSYNEQFF.

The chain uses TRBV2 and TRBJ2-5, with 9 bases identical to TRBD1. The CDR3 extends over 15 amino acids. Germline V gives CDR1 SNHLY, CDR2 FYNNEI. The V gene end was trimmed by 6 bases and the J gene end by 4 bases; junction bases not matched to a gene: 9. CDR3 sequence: CASSIVQGARETQYF. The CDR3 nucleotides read TGTGCCAGCAGCATTGTACAGGGGGCCCGAGAGACCCAGTACTTC.

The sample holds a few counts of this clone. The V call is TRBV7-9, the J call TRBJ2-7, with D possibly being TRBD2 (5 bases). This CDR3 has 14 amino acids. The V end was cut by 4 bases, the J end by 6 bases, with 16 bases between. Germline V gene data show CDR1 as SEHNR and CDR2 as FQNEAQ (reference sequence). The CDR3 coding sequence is TGTGCCAGCAGCTCCCACGGGCCCGGGGTCGAGCAGTACTTC. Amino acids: CASSSHGPGVEQYF.

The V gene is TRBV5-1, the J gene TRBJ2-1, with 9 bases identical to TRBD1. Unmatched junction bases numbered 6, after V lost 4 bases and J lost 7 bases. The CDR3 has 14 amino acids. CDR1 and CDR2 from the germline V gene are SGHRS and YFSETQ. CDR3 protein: CASSNRQGENEQFF. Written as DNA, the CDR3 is TGCGCCAGCAGCAACCGACAGGGGGAGAATGAGCAGTTCTTC.

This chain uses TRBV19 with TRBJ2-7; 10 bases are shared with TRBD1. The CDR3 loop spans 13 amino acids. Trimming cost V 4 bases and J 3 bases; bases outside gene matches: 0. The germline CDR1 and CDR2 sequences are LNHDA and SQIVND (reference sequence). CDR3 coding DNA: TGTGCCAGTAGTAGGACAGGGGGCTACGAGCAGTACTTC. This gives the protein CASSRTGGYEQYF. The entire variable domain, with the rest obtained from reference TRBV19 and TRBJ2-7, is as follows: DGGITQSPKYLFRKEGQNVTLSCEQNLNHDAMYWYRQDPGQGLRLIYYSQIVNDFQKGDIAEGYSVSREKKESFPLTVTSAQKNPTAFYLCASSRTGGYEQYFGPGTRLTVT.

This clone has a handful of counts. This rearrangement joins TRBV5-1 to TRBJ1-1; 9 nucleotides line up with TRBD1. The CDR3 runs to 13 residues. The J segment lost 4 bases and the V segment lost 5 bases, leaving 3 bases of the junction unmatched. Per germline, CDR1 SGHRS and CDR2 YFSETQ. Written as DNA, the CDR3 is TGCGCCAGCAGACAGACAGGGGGCACTGAAGCTTTCTTT. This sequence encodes CASRQTGGTEAFF.

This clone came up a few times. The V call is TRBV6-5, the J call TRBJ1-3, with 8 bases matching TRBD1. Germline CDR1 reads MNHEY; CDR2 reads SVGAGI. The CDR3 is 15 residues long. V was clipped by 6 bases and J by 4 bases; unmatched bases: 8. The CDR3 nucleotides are TGTGCCAGCAGACGCGACAGGGGTTCGGGAAACACCATATATTTT. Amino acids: CASRRDRGSGNTIYF.

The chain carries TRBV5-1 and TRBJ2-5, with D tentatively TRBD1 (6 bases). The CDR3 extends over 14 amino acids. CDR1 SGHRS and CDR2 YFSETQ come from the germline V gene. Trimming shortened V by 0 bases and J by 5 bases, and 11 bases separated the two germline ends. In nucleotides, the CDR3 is TGCGCCAGCAGCTTGGACCCAGGGGCGGAGACCCAGTACTTC. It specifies CASSLDPGAETQYF.

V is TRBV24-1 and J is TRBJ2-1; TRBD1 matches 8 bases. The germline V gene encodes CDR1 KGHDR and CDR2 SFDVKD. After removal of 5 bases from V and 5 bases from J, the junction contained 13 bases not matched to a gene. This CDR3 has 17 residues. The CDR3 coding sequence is TGTGCCACCAGTGGGGGTTTGGGGACAGGTGGGGACAATGAGCAGTTCTTC. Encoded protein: CATSGGLGTGGDNEQFF.

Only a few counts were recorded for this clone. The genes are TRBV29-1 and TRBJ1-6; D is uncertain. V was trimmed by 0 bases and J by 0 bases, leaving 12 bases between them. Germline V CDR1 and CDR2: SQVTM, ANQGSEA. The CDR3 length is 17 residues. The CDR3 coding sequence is TGCAGCGTTGAAGATACGGCGGGGAGCTCCTATAATTCACCCCTCCACTTT. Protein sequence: CSVEDTAGSSYNSPLHF.

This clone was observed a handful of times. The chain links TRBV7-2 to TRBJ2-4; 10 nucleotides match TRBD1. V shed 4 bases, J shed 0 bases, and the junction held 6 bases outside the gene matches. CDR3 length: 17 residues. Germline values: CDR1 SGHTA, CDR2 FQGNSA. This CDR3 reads CASSSPTGGLAKNIQYF. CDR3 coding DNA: TGTGCCAGCAGCTCCCCGACAGGGGGCTTAGCCAAAAACATTCAGTACTTC.

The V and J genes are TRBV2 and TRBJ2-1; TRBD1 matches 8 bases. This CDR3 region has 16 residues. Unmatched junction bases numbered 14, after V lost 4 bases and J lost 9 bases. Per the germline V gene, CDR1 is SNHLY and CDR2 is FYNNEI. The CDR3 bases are TGTGCCAGCAGTGTGACACAGGGGGGAGGATTCAGTGAGCAGTTCTTC. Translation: CASSVTQGGGFSEQFF.

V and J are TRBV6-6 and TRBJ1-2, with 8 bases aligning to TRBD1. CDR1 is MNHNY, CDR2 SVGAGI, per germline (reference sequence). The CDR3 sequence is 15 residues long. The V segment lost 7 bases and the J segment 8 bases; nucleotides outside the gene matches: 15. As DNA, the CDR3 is TGTGCCAGCACCAACACTCAGGGGGCGTTGGACGGCTACACCTTC. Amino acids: CASTNTQGALDGYTF.

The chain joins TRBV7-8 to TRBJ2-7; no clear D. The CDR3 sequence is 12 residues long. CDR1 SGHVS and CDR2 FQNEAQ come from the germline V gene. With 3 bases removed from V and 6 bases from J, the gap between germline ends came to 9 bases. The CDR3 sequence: CASSLRLSEQYF. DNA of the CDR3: TGTGCCAGCAGCTTGCGACTGAGCGAGCAGTACTTC.

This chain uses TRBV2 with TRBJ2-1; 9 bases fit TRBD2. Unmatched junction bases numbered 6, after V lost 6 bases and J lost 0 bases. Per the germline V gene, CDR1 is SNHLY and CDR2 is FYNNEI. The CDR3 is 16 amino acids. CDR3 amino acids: CASSLAGDSSYNEQFF. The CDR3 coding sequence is TGTGCCAGCAGCTTAGCGGGGGATAGCTCCTACAATGAGCAGTTCTTC.

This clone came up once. The CDR3 nucleotides read TGTGCCAGCCGTAGCGGGGGGAGGGAGCAGTTCTTC. Translating it yields CASRSGGREQFF. The V call is TRBV27, the J call TRBJ2-1, with 10 positions matching TRBD2. The CDR3 is made up of 12 amino acids. Losses at the gene ends were 8 bases for V and 10 bases for J; bases not matched to a gene: 5. The V gene's germline CDR1 is MNHEY and CDR2 SMNVEV (reference sequence).

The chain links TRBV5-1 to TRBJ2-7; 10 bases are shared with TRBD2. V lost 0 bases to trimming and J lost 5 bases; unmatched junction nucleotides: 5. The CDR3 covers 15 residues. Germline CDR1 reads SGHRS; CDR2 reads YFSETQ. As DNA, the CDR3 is TGCGCCAGCAGCTTGGAACTAGCGGGAAACAACGAGCAGTACTTC. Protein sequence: CASSLELAGNNEQYF.

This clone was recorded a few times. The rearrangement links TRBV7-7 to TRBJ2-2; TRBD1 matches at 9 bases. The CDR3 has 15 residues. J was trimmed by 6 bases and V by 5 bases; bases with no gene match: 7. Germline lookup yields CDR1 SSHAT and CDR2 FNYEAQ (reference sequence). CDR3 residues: CASSLGTGNPGELFF. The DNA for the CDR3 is TGTGCCAGCAGCCTTGGGACAGGGAATCCCGGGGAGCTGTTTTTT. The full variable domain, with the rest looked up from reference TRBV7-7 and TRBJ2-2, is GAGVSQSPRYKVTKRGQDVTLRCDPISSHATLYWYQQALGQGPEFLTYFNYEAQPDKSGLPSDRFSAERPEGSISTLTIQRTEQRDSAMYRCASSLGTGNPGELFFGEGSRLTVL.